This TCR beta chain emerged from a study of cytomegalovirus exposure and HLA in healthy donors. Likely unrecorded immune exposures existed in these nominally healthy donors. Primers: 60 Vbeta forward and 13 Jbeta reverse. The table came from immunoSEQ multiplex PCR; TCRdb's copy has only in-frame clones and leaves some out. Of 95,000 to 100,000 clones in the sample, more than 70% were seen once. Findings of the study overall: Some highly shared sequence variants likely arose as a pipeline artifact. In a later analysis, TCR beta V- and J-gene trimming was associated with a missense DCLRE1C variant.

Note on this clone: No antigen is known for it.

Material for sequencing was PBMCs. This sequence was found in a woman aged 55-69 years in good health and CMV-seropositive.

Here the CDR3 DNA reads TGTGCCAGCAGCCTCCCAAGGGAGGGGGATACCGGGGAGCTGTTTTTT. Translation gives CASSLPREGDTGELFF. The chain combines TRBV5-4 with TRBJ2-2; TRBD2 might be the D (7 bases). Trimming stripped 4 bases from V and 5 bases from J, with 18 bases between. This CDR3 has 16 amino acids. Germline V gene lookup returns CDR1 SGHNT and CDR2 YYREEE (reference sequence).